The T cell receptor beta chain described here comes from a study of T cells after yellow fever vaccination. Study at large: SMART-Seq v4 Ultra Low Input prepared libraries from low-cell fractions.

Overall study results and limits: Among all clonotypes, a small share was observed in both CD4 and CD8 compartments. Boosting was followed by the reappearance of most primary-vaccination clones (just under 97% CD4, roughly 90% CD8). A faster peak, day 5 versus 15, was reached by the weaker secondary response.

Regarding this clonotype: Antigen: not known.

Germline V CDR1 and CDR2: SGHTA, FQGNSA. The V end lost 2 bases, the J end lost 4 bases, and 8 bases lay between the germline ends. The CDR3 spans 13 residues. TCRdb processed the 5' RACE reads anew with MiXCR; each CDR3 protein has one entry. Of some 420,000 distinct CDR3 sequences listed, approximately 19% are singletons. The source was PBMCs, collected before the yellow fever booster vaccination. The sequence came from a man between 18 and 35 years old who received the YFV17D yellow fever vaccine. The chain has TRBV7-2 and TRBJ2-5; D might be TRBD2 (5 bases). CDR3: CASSLLRGETQYF. DNA of the CDR3: TGTGCCAGCAGCTTACTCCGGGGAGAGACCCAGTACTTC.